The table lists the clone carrying this T cell receptor beta chain with a count of one. Its antigen is still unknown. Specified treatment: around 19 received Ad26.COV2.S at low or high dose, single or two shots; 5 received placebo; per-sample allocation not given. On day 63 after the first injection, vaccine and placebo recipients gave samples. Boston provided a donor who was an adult aged 18-55 years. The shot given was an Ad26 vector that makes Wuhan-strain SARS-CoV-2 spike. Here immunoSEQ multiplex PCR was the method, and the copy in TCRdb shows in-frame clones only, minus some. The sample includes around 300,000 clones, around 89% of them seen just once. From germline, CDR1 is SNHLY and CDR2 FYNNEI. The CDR3 extends over 16 amino acids. Trimming removed 0 bases from V and 3 bases from J, with 14 bases in between. The sample originates from a study of Ad26.COV2.S vaccination and SARS-CoV-2 variants. About the study: The donor belonged to the COV1001 Ad26.COV2.S trial arm.

Study-wide points: Vaccinees showed greater spike-specific TCR breadth than placebo recipients.

This receptor was identified in a person between 18 and 60 years old who received the Ad26.COV2.S COVID-19 vaccine or a placebo. The source was peripheral blood, collected in a trial of Ad26.COV2.S vaccine versus placebo. V and J are TRBV2 and TRBJ1-2, with D hard to call. The CDR3 region is CASSEALWREDYGYTF. The CDR3 nucleotides read TGTGCCAGCAGTGAAGCGCTTTGGAGAGAGGACTATGGCTACACCTTC.